Reported below is one T cell receptor beta chain. The sample originates from a study of blood T cell repertoires in COVID-19. The overall study: Acute and convalescent COVID-19 specimens originated in the United States, Italy and Spain.

V was shortened by 6 bases and J by 5 bases, with 11 bases between the two germline ends. Germline loops: CDR1 MNHEY, CDR2 SVGAGI. This CDR3 contains 13 residues. Measured with immunoSEQ multiplex PCR; TCRdb has only the in-frame clones, and not every one. The sample yields about 330,000 clones, approximately 85% seen once. The chain joins TRBV6-5 to TRBJ1-5; TRBD1 might be the D (5 bases). This clonotype was sampled from a human donor in a cohort sampled during active COVID-19. The source material was peripheral blood. The CDR3 DNA reads TGTGCCAGCAGGGGCGGGGGGTATCAGCCCCAGCATTTT. Residues: CASRGGGYQPQHF.